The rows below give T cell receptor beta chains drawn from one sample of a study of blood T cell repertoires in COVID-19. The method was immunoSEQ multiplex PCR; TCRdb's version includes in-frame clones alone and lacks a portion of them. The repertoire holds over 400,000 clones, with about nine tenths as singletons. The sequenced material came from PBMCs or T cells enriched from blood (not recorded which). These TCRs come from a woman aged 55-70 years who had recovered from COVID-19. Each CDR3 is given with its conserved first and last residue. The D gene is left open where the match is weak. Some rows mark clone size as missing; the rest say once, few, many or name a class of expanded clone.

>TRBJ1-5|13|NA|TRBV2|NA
CASSEARARYQHF
TGTGCCAGCAGTGAAGCGCGGGCCCGATACCAGCATTTT
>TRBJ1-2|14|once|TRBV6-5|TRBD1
CASSLRDRGDGYTF
TGTGCCAGCAGTCTCCGGGACAGGGGGGATGGCTACACCTTC
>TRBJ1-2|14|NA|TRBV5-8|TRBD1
CASSLGQGAYGYTF
TGTGCCAGCAGCTTGGGACAGGGGGCCTATGGCTACACCTTC
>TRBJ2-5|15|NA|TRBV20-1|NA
CSASEDWGVQETQYF
TGCAGTGCTAGTGAGGACTGGGGGGTCCAAGAGACCCAGTACTTC
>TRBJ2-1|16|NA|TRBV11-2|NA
CASSLPVGGTYNEQFF
TGTGCCAGCAGCTTACCTGTGGGGGGAACCTACAATGAGCAGTTCTTC
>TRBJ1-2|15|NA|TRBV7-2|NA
CASSPAGPQYYGYTF
TGTGCCAGCAGCCCAGCGGGACCACAGTACTATGGCTACACCTTC
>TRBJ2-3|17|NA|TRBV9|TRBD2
CASSPGTSGGASDTQYF
TGTGCCAGCAGCCCTGGGACTAGCGGGGGGGCCTCAGATACGCAGTATTTT
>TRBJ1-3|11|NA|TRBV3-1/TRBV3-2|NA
CASSQADTIYF
TGTGCCAGCAGCCAAGCGGACACCATATATTTT
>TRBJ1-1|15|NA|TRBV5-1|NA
CASSVTGNVGTEAFF
TGCGCCAGCAGCGTAACAGGGAATGTTGGGACTGAAGCTTTCTTT
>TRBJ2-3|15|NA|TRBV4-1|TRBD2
CASSQERGREDTQYF
TGCGCCAGCAGCCAAGAACGGGGGAGGGAAGATACGCAGTATTTT
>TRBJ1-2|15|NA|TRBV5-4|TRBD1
CASSPTLQGAGGYTF
TGTGCCAGCAGCCCAACACTACAGGGGGCGGGTGGCTACACCTTC
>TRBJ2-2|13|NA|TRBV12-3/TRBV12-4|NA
CASSFTDTGELFF
TGTGCCAGCAGTTTTACGGACACCGGGGAGCTGTTTTTT
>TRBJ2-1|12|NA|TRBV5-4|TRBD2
CANGGFNDEQFF
TGTGCCAACGGGGGGTTCAATGATGAGCAGTTCTTC
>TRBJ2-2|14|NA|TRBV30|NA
CAWSRGSLTGELFF
TGTGCCTGGAGCCGGGGGTCCCTCACCGGGGAGCTGTTTTTT
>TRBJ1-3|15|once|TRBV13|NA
CASSPRTVSGNTIYF
TGTGCCAGCAGCCCCCGGACAGTCTCTGGAAACACCATATATTTT
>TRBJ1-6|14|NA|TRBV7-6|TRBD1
CASSPRTGDSPLHF
TGTGCCAGCAGCCCCCGGACAGGGGACTCACCCCTCCACTTT
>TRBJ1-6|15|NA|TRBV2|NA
CASSGQGPPNSPLHF
TGTGCCAGCTCTGGTCAGGGGCCCCCAAATTCACCCCTCCACTTT
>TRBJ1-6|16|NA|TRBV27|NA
CASSLSWSGVNSPLHF
TGTGCCAGCAGTTTATCGTGGTCAGGTGTCAATTCACCCCTCCACTTT
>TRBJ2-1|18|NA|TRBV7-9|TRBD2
CASSLGALTSGRHNEQFF
TGTGCCAGCAGCTTGGGGGCCCTGACTAGCGGGCGTCACAATGAGCAGTTCTTC
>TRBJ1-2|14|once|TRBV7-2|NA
CASSYPGSTYGYTF
TGTGCCAGCAGCTATCCAGGAAGTACCTATGGCTACACCTTC
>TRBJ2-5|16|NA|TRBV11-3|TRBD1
CASSLDGGQIQETQYF
TGTGCCAGCAGCTTAGATGGGGGACAGATACAAGAGACCCAGTACTTC
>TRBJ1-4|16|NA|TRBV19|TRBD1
CASSHYSGGFNEKLFF
TGTGCCAGTAGTCACTATTCAGGGGGATTTAATGAAAAACTGTTTTTT
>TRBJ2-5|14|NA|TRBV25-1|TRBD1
CASSVPGQGETQYF
TGTGCCAGCAGTGTCCCGGGACAGGGTGAGACCCAGTACTTC
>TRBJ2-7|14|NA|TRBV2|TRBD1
CASSPPGQSYEQYF
TGTGCCAGCAGTCCTCCGGGACAGTCTTACGAGCAGTACTTC
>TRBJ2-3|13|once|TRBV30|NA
CAWRRPGTDTQYF
TGTGCCTGGAGGCGTCCCGGCACAGATACGCAGTATTTT
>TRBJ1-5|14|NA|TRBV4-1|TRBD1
CASSQVQGGQPQHF
TGCGCCAGCAGCCAAGTACAGGGGGGTCAGCCCCAGCATTTT
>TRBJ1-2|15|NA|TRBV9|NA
CASSRAGGPSYGYTF
TGTGCCAGCAGCCGCGCGGGCGGTCCTAGCTATGGCTACACCTTC
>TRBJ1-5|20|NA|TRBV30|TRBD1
CAWSVPGGTVLSFGNQPQHF
TGTGCCTGGAGTGTACCAGGCGGGACAGTACTCAGTTTTGGCAATCAGCCCCAGCATTTT
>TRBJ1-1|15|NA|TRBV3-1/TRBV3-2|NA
CASSQLQGLGTEAFF
TGTGCCAGCAGCCAACTACAGGGTTTGGGCACTGAAGCTTTCTTT
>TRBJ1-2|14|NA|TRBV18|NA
CASSPNRVPEGYTF
TGTGCCAGCTCACCTAACCGCGTTCCGGAGGGCTACACCTTC
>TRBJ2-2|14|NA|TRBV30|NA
CAWSVGPHTGELFF
TGTGCCTGGAGTGTGGGGCCCCACACCGGGGAGCTGTTTTTT
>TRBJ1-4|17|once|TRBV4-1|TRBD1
CASSRWTGGYIGEKLFF
TGCGCCAGCAGCCGATGGACAGGGGGCTACATCGGGGAAAAACTGTTTTTT
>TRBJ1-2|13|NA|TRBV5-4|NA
CASSSGSDYGYTF
TGTGCCAGCAGCTCCGGTAGCGACTATGGCTACACCTTC
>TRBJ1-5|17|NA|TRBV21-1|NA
CASSTRGPSPGDQPQHF
TGTGCCAGCAGCACCCGGGGCCCATCCCCGGGAGATCAGCCCCAGCATTTT
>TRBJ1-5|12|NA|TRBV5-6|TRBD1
CASSTNRGPQHF
TGTGCCAGCAGCACAAACAGGGGACCCCAGCATTTT
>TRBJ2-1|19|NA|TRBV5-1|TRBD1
CASSLTGTGAFVKYNEQFF
TGCGCCAGCAGCCTAACCGGGACAGGGGCCTTTGTGAAGTACAATGAGCAGTTCTTC
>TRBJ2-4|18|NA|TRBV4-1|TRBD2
CASSPGLAGGPAKNIQYF
TGCGCCAGCAGCCCAGGACTAGCGGGGGGGCCGGCCAAAAACATTCAGTACTTC
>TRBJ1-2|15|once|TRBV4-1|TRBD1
CASSQSAGGEAGYTF
TGCGCCAGCAGCCAATCAGCAGGGGGCGAGGCTGGCTACACCTTC
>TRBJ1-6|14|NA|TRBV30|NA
CAWSGQQYNSPLHF
TGTGCCTGGAGCGGACAGCAATATAATTCACCCCTCCACTTT
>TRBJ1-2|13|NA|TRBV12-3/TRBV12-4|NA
CASGWTENYGYTF
TGTGCCAGCGGCTGGACAGAGAACTATGGCTACACCTTC
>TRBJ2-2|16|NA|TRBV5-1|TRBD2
CASSLGTSANTGELFF
TGCGCCAGCAGCTTGGGAACTAGCGCGAACACCGGGGAGCTGTTTTTT
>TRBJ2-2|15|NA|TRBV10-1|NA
CASSDGRRGRGELFF
TGCGCCAGCAGTGATGGTCGCAGGGGACGCGGGGAGCTGTTTTTT
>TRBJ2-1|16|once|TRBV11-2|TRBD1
CASSSRLGTGYNEQFF
TGTGCCAGCAGCTCGAGACTCGGGACAGGATACAATGAGCAGTTCTTC
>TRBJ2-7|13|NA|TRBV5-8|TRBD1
CASSWGQSYEQYF
TGTGCCAGCAGCTGGGGACAGTCCTACGAGCAGTACTTC
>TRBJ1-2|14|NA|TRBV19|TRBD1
CASSRTGTHYGYTF
TGTGCCAGTAGTAGGACAGGGACGCACTATGGCTACACCTTC
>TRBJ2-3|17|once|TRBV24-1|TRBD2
CATSDPLSGGLTDTQYF
TGTGCCACCAGTGATCCTCTTAGCGGGGGCCTCACAGATACGCAGTATTTT
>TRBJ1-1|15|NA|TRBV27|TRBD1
CASSPRTGRDTEAFF
TGTGCCAGCAGTCCCCGGACAGGGAGGGACACTGAAGCTTTCTTT
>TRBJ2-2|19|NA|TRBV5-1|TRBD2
CASSLLGLAGASKTGELFF
TGCGCCAGCAGCTTGCTGGGACTAGCGGGGGCTTCGAAGACCGGGGAGCTGTTTTTT
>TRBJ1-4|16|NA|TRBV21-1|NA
CASSIEVQGAYEKLFF
TGTGCCAGCAGCATCGAAGTGCAGGGGGCTTATGAAAAACTGTTTTTT
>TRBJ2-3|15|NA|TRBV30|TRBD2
CAWSGRLAGGRGQYF
TGTGCCTGGAGTGGAAGACTAGCGGGGGGGCGTGGGCAGTATTTT
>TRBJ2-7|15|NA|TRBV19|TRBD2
CASSIGEGSHHEQYF
TGTGCCAGTAGTATAGGGGAGGGCTCCCACCACGAGCAGTACTTC
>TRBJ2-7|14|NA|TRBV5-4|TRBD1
CASSLRQGSYEQYF
TGTGCCAGCAGCCTGAGACAGGGTTCCTACGAGCAGTACTTC
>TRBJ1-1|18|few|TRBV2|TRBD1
CASSEATRQGRRNTEAFF
TGTGCCAGCAGTGAAGCCACGAGACAGGGAAGGAGGAACACTGAAGCTTTCTTT
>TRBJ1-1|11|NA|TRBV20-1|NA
CSARTVYEAFF
TGCAGTGCTAGGACAGTGTATGAAGCTTTCTTT